Following are 28 T cell receptor beta chains from one sample sequenced in a study of cytomegalovirus exposure and HLA in healthy donors. Researchers ran the PCR with 60 Vbeta and 13 Jbeta primers. Profiling relied on immunoSEQ multiplex PCR, and the TCRdb table lists in-frame clones only, not all of them. There are some 76,000 clones in the sample, with 4.5% to 5% held by the top ten. Sequenced input: PBMCs. The receptors originated from a man aged 35 to 55 in good health and CMV-seronegative.

J is TRBJ2-7 and V is TRBV9, with 9 bases that match TRBD2. V gave up 3 bases and J gave up 3 bases; unmatched junction bases: 1. The CDR3 is 13 amino acids. Germline-derived CDR1 and CDR2 are SGDLS and YYNGEE. In DNA form, the CDR3 reads TGTGCCAGCAGCGGAGCGGGGGGCTACGAGCAGTACTTC. This encodes CASSGAGGYEQYF.

The chain uses TRBV5-1 and TRBJ1-1; no clear D gene. Germline assignment: CDR1 SGHRS and CDR2 YFSETQ. This CDR3 region has 16 residues. The germline V and J ends were trimmed by 2 bases and 0 bases, with 14 bases remaining between them. The CDR3 DNA reads as TGCGCCAGCAGCTTTAACCCCCGGGAGGTGAACACTGAAGCTTTCTTT. It is translated as CASSFNPREVNTEAFF.

The rearrangement links TRBV2 to TRBJ2-7; 9 nucleotides line up with TRBD1. The CDR3 consists of 14 residues. J was trimmed by 2 bases and V by 3 bases; bases with no gene match: 2. The germline V gene has CDR1 SNHLY and CDR2 FYNNEI. The CDR3 bases are TGTGCCAGCAGTGATCGGACAGGGGCCTACGAGCAGTACTTC. It specifies CASSDRTGAYEQYF. Together with reference TRBV2 and TRBJ2-7, the CDR3 gives the full variable domain: EPEVTQTPSHQVTQMGQEVILRCVPISNHLYFYWYRQILGQKVEFLVSFYNNEISEKSEIFDDQFSVERPDGSNFTLKIRSTKLEDSAMYFCASSDRTGAYEQYFGPGTRLTVT.

The rearrangement joins TRBV18 to TRBJ2-7; D not resolved. Trimming left V 3 bases short and J 7 bases short, with 7 bases between. The CDR3 is 11 residues long. Germline V gene lookup returns CDR1 KGHSH and CDR2 LQKENI. CDR3 loop: CASSPDGEQYF. CDR3 DNA: TGTGCCAGCTCACCCGACGGGGAGCAGTACTTC.

V gene TRBV9 combines with J gene TRBJ2-5; D gene uncertain. V shed 1 base and J shed 1 base, with 5 bases lying between them. The V gene's germline CDR1 is SGDLS and CDR2 YYNGEE. This CDR3 spans 13 amino acids. DNA of the CDR3: TGTGCCAGCAGCGTACACGGCCAAGAGACCCAGTACTTC. Translating it yields CASSVHGQETQYF.

CDR3 loop: CASVRSRGLGEQYF. In nucleotides, the CDR3 is TGCGCCAGCGTCCGGTCCAGGGGGCTTGGCGAGCAGTACTTC. The chain employs TRBV5-1 and TRBJ2-7, with 8 bases aligning to TRBD1. The CDR3 length is 14 residues. Trimming removed 7 bases from V and 6 bases from J; junction bases left unmatched: 12. Germline V gives CDR1 SGHRS, CDR2 YFSETQ.

CDR3 nucleotide sequence: TGTGCCAGCAGCGTTGGGGGCAGGGGAAGGGGAGAGACCCAGTACTTC. Its protein is CASSVGGRGRGETQYF. The chain recombines TRBV9 with TRBJ2-5, with D maybe TRBD1 (6 bases). The CDR3 is 16 residues long. Deletions cut 2 bases from V and 4 bases from J, with 18 bases between. CDR1 and CDR2 (germline): SGDLS, YYNGEE.

The chain couples TRBV11-3 to TRBJ2-6, with D maybe TRBD2 (5 bases). In germline, CDR1 is SGHNT, CDR2 YENEEA. The CDR3 contains 16 residues. The germline V and J ends were trimmed by 2 bases and 3 bases, with 11 bases remaining between them. The CDR3 region has the DNA TGTGCCAGCAGCTTACTAGCTACGGGTGGGGCCAACGTCCTGACTTTC. Translating gives CASSLLATGGANVLTF.

The V call is TRBV9, the J call TRBJ2-2; a weak D match, TRBD2 (5 bases). Trimming stripped 0 bases from V and 0 bases from J, with 9 bases between. Germline V lookup: CDR1 SGDLS, CDR2 YYNGEE. The CDR3 length is 16 residues. The CDR3 DNA reads as TGTGCCAGCAGCGTAGTGAGCGGTCCGAACACCGGGGAGCTGTTTTTT. Residues: CASSVVSGPNTGELFF.

The J gene is TRBJ1-1, the V gene TRBV18; the D gene is possibly TRBD1 (5 bases). Germline V gene lookup returns CDR1 KGHSH and CDR2 LQKENI. Trimming cost V 9 bases and J 4 bases, with 9 bases left between them. The CDR3 spans 11 residues. The CDR3 loop reads CASLQGTEAFF. The CDR3 nucleotides read TGTGCCAGTTTGCAGGGCACTGAAGCTTTCTTT.

The chain joins TRBV5-1 to TRBJ1-2, with 9 bases that match TRBD1. Germline CDR1 SGHRS, CDR2 YFSETQ. V was pared by 4 bases and J by 8 bases, with 12 bases of the junction left unmatched. CDR3 size: 15 residues. CDR3 coding DNA: TGCGCCAGCAGCCCAGACGGACAGGGGATTTTGGGCTACACCTTC. Its translation: CASSPDGQGILGYTF.

The chain employs TRBV6-1 and TRBJ1-3; 10 bases map to TRBD1. Germline values: CDR1 MNHNS, CDR2 SASEGT. J was trimmed by 9 bases and V by 3 bases; bases with no gene match: 5. The CDR3 is made up of 14 amino acids. In DNA, the CDR3 is TGTGCCAGCAGTGACCGGGACAGGGGCGGCACCATATATTTT. Translating gives CASSDRDRGGTIYF.

The chain uses TRBV5-1 and TRBJ2-7; 7 nucleotides line up with TRBD2. Germline V gene sequence: CDR1 SGHRS, CDR2 YFSETQ. After removal of 6 bases from V and 2 bases from J, the junction contained 8 bases not matched to a gene. This CDR3 comprises 14 residues. Written as DNA, the CDR3 is TGCGCCAGCACCCAGCCGGGAGGAACCTACGAGCAGTACTTC. As protein: CASTQPGGTYEQYF.

The J gene is TRBJ2-1, the V gene TRBV4-3, with D perhaps TRBD1 (5 bases). The germline V gene has CDR1 LGHNA and CDR2 YSLEER. The CDR3 has 16 residues. The germline V and J ends were trimmed by 0 bases and 3 bases, with 12 bases remaining between them. The CDR3 sequence: CASSQDRASDYNEQFF. The CDR3 nucleotides are TGCGCCAGCAGCCAAGACAGGGCAAGTGACTACAATGAGCAGTTCTTC.

V gene TRBV7-2 combines with J gene TRBJ1-5; TRBD1 aligns across 9 bases. Per germline, CDR1 SGHTA and CDR2 FQGNSA. The junction had 5 bases not matched to a gene; V was cut back by 5 bases and J by 3 bases. The length of the CDR3 is 15 residues. In DNA form, the CDR3 reads TGTGCCAGCAGCCCGGGGACAGGGAACAATCAGCCCCAGCATTTT. Translating it yields CASSPGTGNNQPQHF.

The chain couples TRBV28 to TRBJ1-3; weak D call: TRBD1 (6 bases). Germline loops: CDR1 MDHEN, CDR2 SYDVKM. V was shortened by 3 bases and J by 4 bases, with 13 bases between the two germline ends. CDR3 size: 15 residues. CDR3 protein: CASSLPRGSGNTIYF. CDR3 nucleotides: TGTGCCAGCAGTTTGCCCAGGGGCTCCGGAAACACCATATATTTT.

The gene calls are TRBV6-5 and TRBJ1-1; D possibly corresponds to TRBD1 (6 bases). V was pared by 3 bases and J by 1 base, with 9 bases between. Germline V CDR1 and CDR2: MNHEY, SVGAGI. There are 14 residues in the CDR3. CDR3 residues: CASSYHRENTEAFF. The CDR3 DNA reads as TGTGCCAGCAGTTATCACAGGGAGAACACTGAAGCTTTCTTT.

The CDR3 DNA reads TGTGCCTCTACGGGGGGGGTTGGGGATTCACCCCTCCACTTT. Translating it yields CASTGGVGDSPLHF. This sequence joins TRBV27 and TRBJ1-6, with a weak D call TRBD1 (5 bases). This CDR3 has 14 residues. Trimming took 11 bases from V and 8 from J, leaving 19 bases between them. The germline V gene has CDR1 MNHEY and CDR2 SMNVEV (reference sequence).

The chain links TRBV5-1 to TRBJ2-5; D is possibly TRBD1 (6 bases). The CDR3 sequence is 14 residues long. Germline V gene lookup returns CDR1 SGHRS and CDR2 YFSETQ. Trimming took off 3 bases at V and 2 bases at J, with 11 bases between the two ends. The CDR3 bases are TGCGCCAGCAGCTGGCGCGGACAGCAAGAGACCCAGTACTTC. Translation: CASSWRGQQETQYF.

The chain employs TRBV5-1 and TRBJ1-1, with TRBD1 identical over 7 bases. The V gene's germline CDR1 is SGHRS and CDR2 YFSETQ. The CDR3 spans 17 residues. V dropped 0 bases and J dropped 6; count of bases not matched to a gene: 14. CDR3 region: CASSLEEGARIGPEAFF. CDR3 coding DNA: TGCGCCAGCAGCTTGGAGGAGGGGGCGCGGATCGGGCCTGAAGCTTTCTTT.

The V call is TRBV6-4, the J call TRBJ2-1, with 7 bases fitting TRBD2. V trimming: 0 bases; J trimming: 5 bases; junction bases outside the gene matches: 4. Germline CDR1 is MRHNA and CDR2 is SNTAGT. CDR3 size: 15 residues. The CDR3 reads CASSDSEGGNNEQFF. The CDR3 DNA sequence: TGTGCCAGCAGTGACTCTGAGGGAGGGAACAATGAGCAGTTCTTC.

The rearrangement uses TRBV4-3 and TRBJ2-7; maybe TRBD2 (6 bases). CDR1 LGHNA and CDR2 YSLEER come from the germline V gene. Trimming took off 0 bases at V and 7 bases at J, with 19 bases between the two ends. CDR3 length: 16 residues. This chain's CDR3 is CASSQDLGWDLGEQYF. As DNA, the CDR3 is TGCGCCAGCAGCCAAGACCTAGGGTGGGACTTGGGGGAGCAGTACTTC.

The rearrangement uses TRBV7-7 and TRBJ2-1, with D hard to call. The CDR3 loop spans 13 amino acids. Germline V gene lookup returns CDR1 SSHAT and CDR2 FNYEAQ (reference sequence). V was trimmed by 3 bases and J by 4 bases, leaving 7 bases between them. The DNA for the CDR3 is TGTGCCAGCAGCTTGGGCAGTTACAATGAGCAGTTCTTC. This encodes CASSLGSYNEQFF.

This chain links TRBV5-1 with TRBJ2-2; weak D call: TRBD2 (5 bases). The CDR3 has 14 residues. Germline V gene lookup returns CDR1 SGHRS and CDR2 YFSETQ. V was cut by 2 bases and J by 1 base, with 6 bases left in between. CDR3 coding DNA: TGCGCCAGCAGCTTTGAGGGGAACACCGGGGAGCTGTTTTTT. Translated: CASSFEGNTGELFF.

The chain is built from TRBV7-8 and TRBJ1-1; no reliable D call. CDR1 is SGHVS, CDR2 FQNEAQ, per germline. The CDR3 covers 12 residues. The V and J ends lost 4 bases and 8 bases respectively, with 11 bases between them. This chain's CDR3 is CASSSFSSEAFF. The CDR3 DNA reads as TGTGCCAGCAGCTCTTTTAGTTCAGAAGCTTTCTTT.

For this clone: Here the CDR3 omits its conserved ending phenylalanine or tryptophan, so a read error is the likely source. The genes are TRBV10-3 and TRBJ1-1, with TRBD1 matching 12 bases. CDR1 is ENHRY, CDR2 SYGVKD, per germline. J lost 1 base, V lost 6 bases, and 3 bases had no gene match. The CDR3 has 15 amino acids. Here the CDR3 reads CAIRGTGGKNTEAFL. CDR3 bases: TGTGCCATCAGGGGGACAGGGGGCAAGAACACTGAAGCTTTCCTT.

J is TRBJ2-1 and V is TRBV6-6; 7 bases agree with TRBD1. This CDR3 is 16 amino acids long. The J segment lost 0 bases and the V segment lost 9 bases, leaving 11 bases of the junction unmatched. The V gene's germline CDR1 is MNHNY and CDR2 SVGAGI (reference sequence). The CDR3: CARPGTDLSSYNEQFF. In DNA form, the CDR3 reads TGTGCCAGGCCGGGGACAGACTTGAGCTCCTACAATGAGCAGTTCTTC.

Worth noting for this clone: Different DNA sequences within this sample yield the same CDR3. The chain uses TRBV5-1 and TRBJ1-1; a weak D match, TRBD1 (5 bases). V was trimmed by 0 bases and J by 14 bases, leaving 14 bases between them. The CDR3 consists of 12 residues. Germline assignment: CDR1 SGHRS and CDR2 YFSETQ. In nucleotides, the CDR3 is TGCGCCAGCAGCTTGGGCAGGGAAAGGGCCTTCTTT. Protein product: CASSLGRERAFF.